Presented here are 3 T cell receptor beta chains from one specimen sequenced in a study of early T cells in non-severe SARS-CoV-2 infection (dated by TCRdb to about 2021). The method was 5' RACE. Sequencing instrument: NextSeq 500. TCRdb reworked the public reads: Q25 trimming with fastp, MiXCR clone assembly, productive beta chains retained. Each record represents a unique CDR3 protein, reported with the most common genes and DNA among its rows. Within this sample are 100,000 to 120,000 distinct CDR3 sequences, with around an eighth of them counted one time only. Approximately 4% of the sample lies in the top ten. The input for sequencing was whole blood, taken at baseline. The receptors shown here come from an adult who was a healthcare worker with PCR-confirmed SARS-CoV-2 infection or an uninfected control (not recorded which).

This clonotype has at least ten counts. The chain carries TRBV28 and TRBJ1-1, with D possibly being TRBD1 (6 bases). Per germline, CDR1 MDHEN and CDR2 SYDVKM. Trimming removed 6 bases from V and 2 bases from J, with 7 bases in between. The CDR3 spans 12 residues. CDR3 sequence (DNA): TGTGCCAGCAGGGACAGTAACACTGAAGCTTTCTTT. The encoded protein is CASRDSNTEAFF.

The chain links TRBV4-2 to TRBJ2-2; 11 positions match TRBD2. Looked up from germline, CDR1 is LGHNA and CDR2 is YNFKEQ. The CDR3 is made up of 20 amino acids. The ends lost 0 bases at V and 3 bases at J; junction bases unmatched: 12. The CDR3, as DNA: TGTGCCAGCAGCCAAGACGACGAGACTAGCGGGGTCGTCGACACCGGGGAGCTGTTTTTT. This encodes CASSQDDETSGVVDTGELFF.

The rearrangement uses TRBV5-1 and TRBJ2-3; possibly TRBD1 for D (6 bases). Trimming took off 3 bases at V and 2 bases at J, with 13 bases between the two ends. Germline assignment: CDR1 SGHRS and CDR2 YFSETQ. This CDR3 is built from 15 residues. The DNA of the CDR3 is TGCGCCAGCAGCTCACAGACAGGCTACACAGATACGCAGTATTTT. It translates to CASSSQTGYTDTQYF.